Each of the 18 T cell receptor beta chains below was sequenced from the same sample in a study of CD8 T cells in ankylosing spondylitis. General study points: Roughly 8 highly homologous variants made up a TCR beta motif, and this motif appeared characteristic of ankylosing spondylitis blood.

One entry per CDR3 protein results from TCRdb running MiXCR on the 5' RACE reads. The table includes some 700,000 distinct CDR3 sequences, under 20% detected once. Their cognate antigens are unknown. The sample taken for sequencing was blood, either unsorted or a sorted T cell fraction (not recorded which). All receptors derive from a male donor with ankylosing spondylitis.

The V and J genes are TRBV15 and TRBJ2-5; 9 positions match TRBD2. The V gene end was trimmed by 2 bases and the J gene end by 0 bases; junction bases not matched to a gene: 4. The germline gives CDR1 LNHNV, CDR2 YYDKDF (reference sequence). The CDR3 has 16 amino acids. The CDR3 DNA reads TGTGCCACCAGCAGAAGACTAGCGGAGGACCAAGAGACCCAGTACTTC. Translation gives CATSRRLAEDQETQYF.

This clonotype was counted only a few times. J is TRBJ2-1 and V is TRBV7-2; D tentatively fits TRBD1 or TRBD2 (6 bases each). Looked up from germline, CDR1 is SGHTA and CDR2 is FQGNSA. This CDR3 has 15 amino acids. The V end was cut by 4 bases, the J end by 4 bases, with 14 bases between. The CDR3: CASSYKGGAYNEQFF. CDR3 bases: TGTGCCAGCAGCTACAAGGGGGGCGCTTACAATGAGCAGTTCTTC.

The rearrangement joins TRBV6-6 to TRBJ1-2, with 8 bases lining up with TRBD1. After removal of 7 bases from V and 4 bases from J, the junction contained 5 bases not matched to a gene. The CDR3 contains 13 residues. The V gene's germline CDR1 is MNHNY and CDR2 SVGAGI (reference sequence). This chain's CDR3 is CASTGGTTYGYTF. The CDR3 DNA reads TGTGCCAGCACAGGGGGCACTACCTATGGCTACACCTTC.

The table lists this clonotype with a count of one. The rearrangement links TRBV27 to TRBJ2-1; 13 bases agree with TRBD2. CDR1 MNHEY and CDR2 SMNVEV come from the germline V gene (reference sequence). V lost 3 bases, J lost 9 bases, and 5 bases stayed unmatched. CDR3 size: 15 residues. The CDR3 DNA sequence: TGTGCCAGCAGTTTCACTAGCGGGGGGGCCGGTGAGCAGTTCTTC. This encodes CASSFTSGGAGEQFF.

This chain links TRBV2 with TRBJ2-7, with D perhaps being TRBD1 or TRBD2 (5 bases each). Trimming removed 7 bases at V and 4 bases at J, with 20 bases between. The V gene's germline CDR1 is SNHLY and CDR2 FYNNEI. The CDR3 spans 15 residues. The DNA of the CDR3 is TGTGCCAGCACAGAACGGGGCGGGTTCGCTTACGAGCAGTACTTC. Its translation: CASTERGGFAYEQYF.

The rearrangement joins TRBV7-9 to TRBJ2-3; D is undetermined. Looked up from germline, CDR1 is SEHNR and CDR2 is FQNEAQ (reference sequence). V was pared by 5 bases and J by 2 bases, with 17 bases between. This CDR3 has 16 amino acids. This CDR3 reads CASSLVLGPYTDTQYF. Here the CDR3 DNA reads TGTGCCAGCAGCCTCGTATTGGGCCCCTACACAGATACGCAGTATTTT.

This clonotype occurred a few times. This rearrangement joins TRBV12-3 or TRBV12-4 to TRBJ1-1; no firm D call. Trimming pared 5 bases from V and 7 bases from J, leaving 11 bases between. The CDR3 is 12 residues long. CDR3 bases: TGTGCCAGCAGTCCCCGGGAGGGTGAAGCTTTCTTT. It translates to CASSPREGEAFF.

This clonotype occurred a few times. The chain couples TRBV5-1 to TRBJ1-4; D unclear. The CDR3 sequence is 15 residues long. V lost 4 bases and J lost 3, with 13 bases in between. Germline CDR1 SGHRS, CDR2 YFSETQ. The CDR3 protein is CASSENRMANEKLFF. The CDR3 DNA follows: TGCGCCAGCAGCGAAAATAGGATGGCTAATGAAAAACTGTTTTTT.

The chain recombines TRBV10-3 with TRBJ2-7, with 9 bases identical to TRBD1. The CDR3 has 19 residues. After removal of 5 bases from V and 3 bases from J, the junction contained 20 bases not matched to a gene. CDR1 is ENHRY, CDR2 SYGVKD, per germline. The CDR3 bases are TGTGCCATCAGTATGATGCCGGGACAGGGAAGTGTAGGGGTCTACGAGCAGTACTTC. Translating it yields CAISMMPGQGSVGVYEQYF.

The chain carries TRBV4-2 and TRBJ2-5, with 11 bases fitting TRBD1. The CDR3 has 15 amino acids. The germline V gene has CDR1 LGHNA and CDR2 YNFKEQ. The J segment lost 4 bases and the V segment lost 5 bases, leaving 6 bases of the junction unmatched. CDR3 sequence: CASSSRTGGSETQYF. The CDR3 DNA is TGTGCCAGCAGCTCCCGGACAGGGGGCTCAGAGACCCAGTACTTC.

To note about this clonotype: Its ends do not fully match the called genes, so a read error is possible. The chain joins TRBV20-1 to TRBJ2-1; TRBD2 agrees at 8 bases. There are 17 residues in the CDR3. The V gene's germline CDR1 is DFQATT and CDR2 SNEGSKA (reference sequence). CDR3: CCAYVPGGEAGASGLFF. The DNA of the CDR3 is TGCTGTGCTTATGTTCCCGGGGGGGAAGCGGGAGCTTCGGGTCTGTTCTTC.

This sequence joins TRBV5-1 and TRBJ2-7; 9 bases are shared with TRBD1. V trimming: 4 bases; J trimming: 6 bases; junction bases outside the gene matches: 8. CDR3 length: 14 residues. Germline V gene data show CDR1 as SGHRS and CDR2 as YFSETQ. CDR3 nucleotide sequence: TGCGCCAGCAGCCAGAGGGACAGGGTATCCGAGCAGTACTTC. This encodes CASSQRDRVSEQYF.

The V gene is TRBV20-1, the J gene TRBJ1-1; D not resolved. V lost 1 base and J lost 0, with 12 bases in between. The CDR3 extends over 15 amino acids. CDR1 DFQATT and CDR2 SNEGSKA come from the germline V gene (reference sequence). The CDR3 loop reads CSARAWFSMNTEAFF. CDR3 nucleotide sequence: TGCAGTGCTAGAGCGTGGTTCTCGATGAACACTGAAGCTTTCTTT.

This clonotype occurred a few times. The chain combines TRBV5-8 with TRBJ2-7, with D tentatively TRBD1 or TRBD2 (5 bases each). Trimming pared 1 base from V and 3 bases from J, leaving 14 bases between. Germline values: CDR1 SGHTS, CDR2 YDEGEE. CDR3 length equals 15 residues. The chain's CDR3 is CASSLYGMRGYEQYF. CDR3 in DNA: TGTGCCAGCAGCTTGTACGGGATGAGGGGCTACGAGCAGTACTTC.

In this sample, this clonotype turned up a few times. The CDR3 nucleotides are TGTGCCAGCTCCCGCGGGATCGAGAGCACAGATACGCAGTATTTT. It encodes CASSRGIESTDTQYF. This chain links TRBV18 with TRBJ2-3; tentative D call: TRBD2 (6 bases). CDR1 KGHSH and CDR2 LQKENI come from the germline V gene. The V end lost 6 bases, the J end lost 0 bases, and 13 bases lay between the germline ends. The CDR3 is 15 residues long. The full variable domain, its missing parts supplied by reference TRBV18 and TRBJ2-3, is NAGVMQNPRHLVRRRGQEARLRCSPMKGHSHVYWYRQLPEEGLKFMVYLQKENIIDESGMPKERFSAEFPKEGPSILRIQQVVRGDSAAYFCASSRGIESTDTQYFGPGTRLTVL.

DNA of the CDR3: TGTGCCAGCAGTACCTGGACAGGTGACACTGAAGCTTTCTTT. This gives the protein CASSTWTGDTEAFF. The chain recombines TRBV27 with TRBJ1-1; 7 nucleotides line up with TRBD1. The germline V gene has CDR1 MNHEY and CDR2 SMNVEV (reference sequence). The V and J ends lost 5 bases and 3 bases, in that order; junction bases with no gene match: 6. The CDR3 sequence is 14 residues long.

The table lists this clonotype with a few counts. The genes are TRBV12-3 or TRBV12-4 and TRBJ1-2; 7 bases align to TRBD1. This CDR3 has 14 residues. J gave up 3 bases and V 4 bases, and 5 bases lay outside the gene matches. The CDR3 sequence: CASSSPGGDYGYTF. In DNA form, the CDR3 reads TGTGCCAGCAGTTCCCCAGGGGGGGACTATGGCTACACCTTC.

About this clonotype itself: Given a much more abundant clone one base away, this may be a read error. The rearrangement uses TRBV12-3 or TRBV12-4 and TRBJ2-5, with D hard to call. The CDR3 has 12 residues. CDR3 loop: CVSSLSVKTQYF. CDR3 coding DNA: TGTGTCAGCAGTTTGTCCGTAAAGACCCAGTACTTC.